This T cell receptor (beta chain) was profiled in a study of shared clonotypes between healthy human individuals. Study as a whole: The donor group consisted of a couple of women and a few men, aged 18 to 49. Three CD4 naive, three CD4 memory, two CD8 naive and one CD8 memory plate were used per donor.

Terminally differentiated effector memory CD45RA+ cells were excluded from the naive CD8 cells, which were CD45RO-negative and positively selected for CCR7. General study results and limits: Researchers found naive subsets generally carried larger estimated richness than memory subsets.

The protocol was immunoSEQ multiplex PCR, while the TCRdb copy is restricted to in-frame clones and leaves out a portion. Here the sample spans some 2,000,000 clones, about 95% being singletons. Concerning this clone: Antigen: not known.

The sequenced sample was naive CD8+ T cells sorted from blood. This sequence originates from a man between 18 and 35 years old in good health.

The CDR3 sequence: CASSLRHGDRGHTGELFF. In DNA, the CDR3 is TGTGCCAGCAGTCTACGTCATGGTGACAGGGGGCATACCGGGGAGCTGTTTTTT. The chain is built from TRBV27 and TRBJ2-2; TRBD1 agrees at 10 bases. The CDR3 extends over 18 amino acids. The V gene end was trimmed by 5 bases and the J gene end by 5 bases; junction bases not matched to a gene: 14. Germline V gene data show CDR1 as MNHEY and CDR2 as SMNVEV (reference sequence).